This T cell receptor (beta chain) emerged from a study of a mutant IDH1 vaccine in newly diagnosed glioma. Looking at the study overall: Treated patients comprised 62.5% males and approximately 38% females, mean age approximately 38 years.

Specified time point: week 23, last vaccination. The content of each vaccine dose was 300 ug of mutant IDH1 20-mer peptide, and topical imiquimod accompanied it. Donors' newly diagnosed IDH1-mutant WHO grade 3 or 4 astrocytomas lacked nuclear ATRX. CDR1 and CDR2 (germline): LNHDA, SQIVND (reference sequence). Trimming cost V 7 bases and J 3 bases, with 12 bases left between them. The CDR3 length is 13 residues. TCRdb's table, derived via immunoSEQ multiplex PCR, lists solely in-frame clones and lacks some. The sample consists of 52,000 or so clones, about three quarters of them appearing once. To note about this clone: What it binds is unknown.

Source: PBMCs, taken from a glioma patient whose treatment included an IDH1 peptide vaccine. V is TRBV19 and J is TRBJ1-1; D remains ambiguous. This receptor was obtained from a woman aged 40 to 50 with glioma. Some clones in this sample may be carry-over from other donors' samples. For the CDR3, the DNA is TGTGCCAGTAAGAGGGTAGAGCACACTGAAGCTTTCTTT. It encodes CASKRVEHTEAFF.